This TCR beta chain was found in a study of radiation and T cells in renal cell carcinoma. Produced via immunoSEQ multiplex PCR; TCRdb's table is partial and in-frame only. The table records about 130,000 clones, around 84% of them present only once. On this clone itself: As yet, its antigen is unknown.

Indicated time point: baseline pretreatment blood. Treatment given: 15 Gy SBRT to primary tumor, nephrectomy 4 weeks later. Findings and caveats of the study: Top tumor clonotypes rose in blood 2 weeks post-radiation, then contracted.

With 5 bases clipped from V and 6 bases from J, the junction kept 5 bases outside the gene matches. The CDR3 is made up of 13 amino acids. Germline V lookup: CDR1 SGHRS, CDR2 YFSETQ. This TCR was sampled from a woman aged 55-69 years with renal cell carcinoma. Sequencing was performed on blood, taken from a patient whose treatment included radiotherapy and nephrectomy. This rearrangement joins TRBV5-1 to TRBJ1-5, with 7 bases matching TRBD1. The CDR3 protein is CASSRTGTQPQHF. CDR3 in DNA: TGCGCCAGCAGTCGGACAGGCACTCAGCCCCAGCATTTT.